This T cell receptor (beta chain) was recovered during a study of OX40 agonist ivuxolimab in advanced cancers. The overall study: Allowance was made for prior anti-PD-1, anti-PD-L1 or anti-CTLA-4 therapy, and around 41% had some. Three dose-escalation patients had partial responses: one with hepatocellular carcinoma and two with cutaneous melanoma. Study results and limitations: CD4+ and CD8+ blood T cells expanded clonally by week 6 at 0.1 to 3.0 mg/kg. In CD8+ T cells, expanded clones were on average more numerous than in CD4+.

Points on this clone: What it recognizes is unknown.

Sequencing was performed with immunoSEQ multiplex PCR; in TCRdb, only in-frame clones are kept and a portion is missing. In the table there are some 150,000 clones, about nine tenths of which are singletons. CDR1 and CDR2 from the germline V gene are MNHNS and SASEGT. V was clipped by 4 bases and J by 0 bases, with 10 bases between them. This CDR3 region has 15 residues. The specimen comprised CD4+ or CD8+ T cells sorted from blood, sampled in a trial of the OX40 agonist ivuxolimab. The chain recombines TRBV6-1 with TRBJ1-5; TRBD1 is a possible D gene (5 bases). The TCR originated in an adult with an advanced solid tumor such as melanoma, head and neck, liver or kidney cancer. The CDR3 loop reads CASSVYRGSNQPQHF. As DNA, the CDR3 is TGTGCCAGCAGTGTATATAGGGGTAGCAATCAGCCCCAGCATTTT.